What follows is one TCR beta chain and its context. Additional DNA sequences in this sample encode the identical CDR3. The sample comes from a study of shared clonotypes between healthy human individuals. The V gene's germline CDR1 is SGHVS and CDR2 FQNEAQ. J was trimmed by 9 bases and V by 3 bases; bases with no gene match: 3. The CDR3 has 15 amino acids. TCRdb's table, derived via immunoSEQ multiplex PCR, lists solely in-frame clones and lacks some. The sample includes approximately 700,000 clones, 55% to 85% of them seen just once. The rearrangement links TRBV7-8 to TRBJ2-1, with 15 bases lining up with TRBD2. The sequenced sample was memory CD4+ T cells sorted from blood. The subset is: CD45RA-negative fraction. This TCR was recovered from a woman in her thirties in good health. CDR3 amino acids: CASSLAGLAGGEQFF. DNA for the CDR3: TGTGCCAGCAGCTTGGCGGGACTAGCGGGAGGTGAGCAGTTCTTC.